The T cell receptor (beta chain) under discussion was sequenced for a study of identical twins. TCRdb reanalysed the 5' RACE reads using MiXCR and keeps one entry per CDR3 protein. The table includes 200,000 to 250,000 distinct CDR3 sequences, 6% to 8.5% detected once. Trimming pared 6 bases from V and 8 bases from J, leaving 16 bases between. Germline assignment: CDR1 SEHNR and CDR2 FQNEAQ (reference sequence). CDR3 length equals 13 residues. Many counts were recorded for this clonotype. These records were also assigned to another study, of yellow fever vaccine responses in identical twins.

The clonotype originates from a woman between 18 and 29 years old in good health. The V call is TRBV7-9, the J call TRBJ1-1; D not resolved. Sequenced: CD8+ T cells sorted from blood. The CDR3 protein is CASRGRQPGEAFF. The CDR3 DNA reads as TGTGCCAGCAGGGGGAGACAACCCGGGGAAGCTTTCTTT. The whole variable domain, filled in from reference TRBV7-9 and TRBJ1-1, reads DTGVSQNPRHKITKRGQNVTFRCDPISEHNRLYWYRQTLGQGPEFLTYFQNEAQLEKSRLLSDRFSAERPKGSFSTLEIQRTEQGDSAMYLCASRGRQPGEAFFGQGTRLTVV.